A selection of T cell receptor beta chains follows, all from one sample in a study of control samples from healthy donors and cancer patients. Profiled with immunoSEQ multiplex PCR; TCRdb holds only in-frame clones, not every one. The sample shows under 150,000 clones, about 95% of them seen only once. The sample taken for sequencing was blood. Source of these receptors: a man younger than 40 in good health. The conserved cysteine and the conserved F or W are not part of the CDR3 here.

ASSYRGGLGYT	TRBV6-5
ASSQDLIGVKNIQY	TRBV3-1/TRBV3-2
ASSPEGENTEAF	TRBV9
ASRIQQGGYEQY	TRBV6-5
ASSLSANYGYT	TRBV5-4
AWTEESYGYT	TRBV30
ASSRVAGVMGETQY	TRBV19
ASSHLLVAGANYGYT	TRBV4-1
ASSEATGYGERY	TRBV2
ASSFRYYEQY	TRBV28
ASSFLLNQPQH	TRBV7-8
ASSSRRGYYGYT	TRBV5-8
ASSLAGRGETQY	TRBV7-3
ASSLNTGGSLEAF	TRBV27
ASSEVEFGKTGNTIY	TRBV6-1
ASSPATGTRAGELF	TRBV5-6
SVKTGDDTQY	TRBV29-1
ASSLTGESLSYGYT	TRBV5-1
AISLTLQGVSGNEQF	TRBV10-3
ASSPQFGTGNEKLF	TRBV3-1/TRBV3-2
ACLGQSTSTYEQY	TRBV30
ASSFGTSSGQPQH	TRBV27
ASSEVGDTRNTEAF	TRBV25-1